This T cell receptor beta chain was identified in a study of T cells after yellow fever vaccination. In TCRdb, the 5' RACE reads were re-called with MiXCR into one record per CDR3 protein. The data hold 310,000 or so distinct CDR3 sequences, with roughly 4% observed a single time. Ten or more counts support this clonotype. The CDR3 covers 15 residues. The V gene's germline CDR1 is MNHEY and CDR2 SVGEGT. V was trimmed by 2 bases and J by 5 bases, leaving 13 bases between them. This TCR came from a man aged 18 to 29 who received the YFV17D yellow fever vaccine. The input for sequencing was PBMCs, taken on the day of the yellow fever booster vaccination. This chain links TRBV6-2 or TRBV6-3 with TRBJ1-5; D is unresolved. DNA of the CDR3: TGTGCCAGCAGTTACAATGTACGAGATTATCAGCCCCAGCATTTT. It yields the protein CASSYNVRDYQPQHF.